This is a list of T cell receptor beta chains from one sample in a study of CD8 T cells in Susac syndrome. MiXCR, applied by TCRdb to the immunoSEQ multiplex PCR reads, yields one record per CDR3 protein. The table includes approximately 130,000 distinct CDR3 sequences, about 93% detected once. The sample was CD8+ T cells from PBMCs. Receptors were obtained from a human donor with multiple sclerosis. CDR3s include the opening cysteine and the closing phenylalanine or tryptophan. D genes are given only for firm matches. Clone size is not always given. Where it is, it says once, few, many or a class for expanded clones.

j_gene	v_gene	d_gene	abundance	CDR3nt	CDR3aa
TRBJ1-3	TRBV20-1	.	once	TGCAGTGCTAGAGAGGCGAACACCATATATTTT	CSAREANTIYF
TRBJ2-1	TRBV7-8	TRBD2	.	TGTGCCAGCAGCTTTGGTAGCGGGAGGATCTATGAGCAGTTCTTC	CASSFGSGRIYEQFF
TRBJ1-5	TRBV12-3/TRBV12-4	TRBD1	.	TGTGCCAGCAGTGGGGACAGGAGGGATCAGCCCCAGCATTTT	CASSGDRRDQPQHF
TRBJ2-2	TRBV7-9	.	.	TGTGCCAGCAGCACAGAAGGACACGACACCGGGGAGCTGTTTTTT	CASSTEGHDTGELFF
TRBJ2-2	TRBV20-1	.	.	TGCAGTGCTAGAGTCGCTAGCGTCGGGGAGCTGTTTTTT	CSARVASVGELFF
TRBJ2-7	TRBV18	TRBD1	.	TGTGCCAGCTCCCTCGGACAGGGCCTCTACGAGCAGTACTTC	CASSLGQGLYEQYF
TRBJ1-2	TRBV27	TRBD1	.	TGTGCCAGCAGTTCTCAAACCATAGGGGGCGCGCGATTCGATGGCTACACCTTC	CASSSQTIGGARFDGYTF
TRBJ2-5	TRBV5-4	.	.	TGTGCCAGCAGCTTCGACAGTAAAGAGACCCAGTACTTC	CASSFDSKETQYF
TRBJ1-5	TRBV19	.	few	TGTGCCAGTAGTAAAGGGGGTAAGCAGCCCCAGCATTTT	CASSKGGKQPQHF
TRBJ2-2	TRBV7-9	TRBD1	.	TGTGCCAGCAGTCATCAGGGGGAGAACGCCGGGGAGCTGTTTTTT	CASSHQGENAGELFF
TRBJ1-4	TRBV12-5	.	.	TGTGCTAGTGGTTTGGCGCACGGGATACCGAATGAAAAACTGTTTTTT	CASGLAHGIPNEKLFF
TRBJ2-5	TRBV11-2	.	.	TGTGCCAGCAGCTCCCCCGTCGCAGAGACCCAGTACTTC	CASSSPVAETQYF
TRBJ1-1	TRBV15	.	.	TGTGCCACCAGCAGAGATGGGGATATCACTGAAGCTTTCTTT	CATSRDGDITEAFF
TRBJ1-1	TRBV5-6	.	.	TGTGCCAACCTTGTTGGCGGCACTGAAGCTTTCTTT	CANLVGGTEAFF
TRBJ2-3	TRBV4-1	.	.	TGCGCCAGCAGTCTGGACAGTCCCACAGATACGCAGTATTTT	CASSLDSPTDTQYF
TRBJ1-2	TRBV15	.	.	TGTGCCACCAGCAGAGAGCGTCTCGGGGGACCTTCTACCTGCACCTTC	CATSRERLGGPSTCTF
TRBJ2-2	TRBV2	.	.	TGTGCCAGCCGTCAGGGTCTGGTCACCGGGGAGCTGTTTTTT	CASRQGLVTGELFF
TRBJ2-3	TRBV20-1	.	.	TGCAGTGCACTTGAGGAGGGCCCAGATACGCAGTATTTT	CSALEEGPDTQYF
TRBJ1-1	TRBV6-6	.	.	TGTGCCAGCAGTCCAACAGGGCCCGAAGCTTTCTTT	CASSPTGPEAFF
TRBJ2-1	TRBV6-2/TRBV6-3	.	.	TGTGCCACTAGACGGGCCAGGGATGAGCAGTTCTTC	CATRRARDEQFF
TRBJ1-1	TRBV7-6	.	.	TGTGCCAGCAGCTCCGTAGCTACGGAAGCTTTCTTT	CASSSVATEAFF
TRBJ2-1	TRBV27	.	.	TGTGCCAGCAGTTCCGACAGTCAATACTACAATGAGCAGTTCTTC	CASSSDSQYYNEQFF
TRBJ2-2	TRBV20-1	.	once	TGCAGTGCTGAGGGGTGGGACCGGGGCGGGGAGCTGTTTTTT	CSAEGWDRGGELFF
TRBJ2-7	TRBV14	TRBD1	.	TGTGCCAGCAGCCAGTCCGGGACAGGCTTTCCCTACGAGCAGTACTTC	CASSQSGTGFPYEQYF
TRBJ2-5	TRBV20-1	.	once	TGCAGTGCTAGAGGAACGTCACAAGAGACCCAGTACTTC	CSARGTSQETQYF
TRBJ2-7	TRBV27	.	.	TGTGCCAGCAGTTTATCGGGGGCGGTGTTCGAGCAGTACTTC	CASSLSGAVFEQYF
TRBJ1-5	TRBV18	TRBD1	.	TGTGCCAGCTCCCCGGGGACAGAGAATCAGCCCCAGCATTTT	CASSPGTENQPQHF
TRBJ2-1	TRBV7-6	TRBD2	.	TGTGCCAGCAGCCTGACTAGCGGAAAGGGTAATGAGCAGTTCTTC	CASSLTSGKGNEQFF
TRBJ2-3	TRBV2	TRBD2	.	TGTGCCAGCAGTACCGACGGGACCCCCTCGGGGGGTACGCAGTATTTT	CASSTDGTPSGGTQYF
TRBJ2-7	TRBV6-5	.	.	TGTGCCAGCAGTTCAGGCGCCGAGCAGTACTTC	CASSSGAEQYF
TRBJ2-7	TRBV19	.	.	TGTGCCAGTAGTATGACCTCAACCTACGAGCAGTACTTC	CASSMTSTYEQYF
TRBJ2-2	TRBV30	.	.	TGTGCCTGGACAGGCCCGAACACCGGGGAGCTGTTTTTT	CAWTGPNTGELFF
TRBJ2-3	TRBV18	TRBD2	.	TGTGCCAGCTCACCTGGTGTAGCGGGACCCACAGATACGCAGTATTTT	CASSPGVAGPTDTQYF
TRBJ2-3	TRBV3-1	TRBD2	.	TGTGCCAGCAGCCAAGAATGGAGGGAGGGCAACACAGATACGCAGTATTTT	CASSQEWREGNTDTQYF
TRBJ2-6	TRBV2	.	once	TGTGCCAGCAGTGAATTAACAGGGGGAGGGCCCTCTGGGGCCAACGTCCTGACTTTC	CASSELTGGGPSGANVLTF
TRBJ2-1	TRBV4-1	.	once	TGCGCCAGCAGCCAGCTGCGGGGTCCCTCACCGGGGAATGAGCAGTTCTTC	CASSQLRGPSPGNEQFF
TRBJ1-3	TRBV6-5	.	.	TGTGCCAGCAGTTACTCGATGGGGAACTCTGGAAACACCATATATTTT	CASSYSMGNSGNTIYF